This T cell receptor (beta chain) came from a study of early T cells in non-severe SARS-CoV-2 infection. Study-level findings and limits: CD4 and private specificities were missed by VDJdb matching, which favored anti-spike CD8 responses.

Germline lookup yields CDR1 SNHLY and CDR2 FYNNEI. Deletions cut 4 bases from V and 2 bases from J, with 11 bases between. The CDR3 runs to 14 residues. In regard to this clonotype: The antigen is not known. This clone may be a read error of a much larger clone one base away. Because the CDR3 is missing its conserved closing phenylalanine or tryptophan, this is likely a read error.

Each CDR3 protein is one row after TCRdb ran MiXCR on the 5' RACE reads. The data contain around 110,000 distinct CDR3 sequences, around 10% of them singletons. The sequencing input was whole blood. The source of this sequence is an adult who was a healthcare worker with PCR-confirmed SARS-CoV-2 infection or an uninfected control (not recorded which). The chain is built from TRBV2 and TRBJ1-2, with no clear D. The CDR3 loop is CASSVGRENYGYTS. The CDR3 coding sequence is TGTGCCAGCAGTGTCGGGCGGGAGAACTATGGCTACACCTCC.